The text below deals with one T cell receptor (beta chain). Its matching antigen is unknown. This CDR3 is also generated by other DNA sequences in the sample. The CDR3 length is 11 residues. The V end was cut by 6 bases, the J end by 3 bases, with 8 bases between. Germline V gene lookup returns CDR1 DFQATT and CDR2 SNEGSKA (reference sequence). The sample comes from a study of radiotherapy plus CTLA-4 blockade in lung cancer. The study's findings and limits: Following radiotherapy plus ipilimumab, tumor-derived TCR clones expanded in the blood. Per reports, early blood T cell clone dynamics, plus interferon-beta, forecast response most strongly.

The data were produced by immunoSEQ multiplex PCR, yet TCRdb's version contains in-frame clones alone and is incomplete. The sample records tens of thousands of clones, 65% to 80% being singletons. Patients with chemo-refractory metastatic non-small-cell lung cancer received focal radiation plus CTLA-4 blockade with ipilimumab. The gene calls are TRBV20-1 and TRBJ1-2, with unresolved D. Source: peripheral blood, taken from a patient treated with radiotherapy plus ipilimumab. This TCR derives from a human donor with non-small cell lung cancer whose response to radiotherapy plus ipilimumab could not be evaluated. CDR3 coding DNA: TGCAGTGCCCCTCGGGACTATGGCTACACCTTC. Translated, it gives CSAPRDYGYTF.